This T cell receptor beta chain was found in a study of T cell changes during pregnancy in multiple sclerosis. Method: immunoSEQ multiplex PCR; TCRdb's copy keeps in-frame clones and lacks some. The sample lists tens of thousands of clones; more than 85% were seen once. The CDR3 spans 14 residues. Trimming stripped 10 bases from V and 0 bases from J, with 12 bases between. Looked up from germline, CDR1 is MNHEY and CDR2 is SMNVEV (reference sequence). Sequences were derived from peripheral blood, sampled in the first trimester of pregnancy. The V gene is TRBV27, the J gene TRBJ2-2, with D perhaps TRBD1 (5 bases). The origin of this receptor is a female donor with multiple sclerosis, enrolled in a pregnancy study. This CDR3 reads CATRTSTNTGELFF. DNA of the CDR3: TGTGCCACCCGGACATCGACGAACACCGGGGAGCTGTTTTTT.